The table lists the clone carrying this T cell receptor (beta chain) with a few counts. What it binds is unknown. Trimming left V 3 bases short and J 7 bases short, with 7 bases between. Germline V gene sequence: CDR1 KGHDR, CDR2 SFDVKD. CDR3 size: 12 residues. A second PCR of about 7 to 12 cycles used a sample-barcoded 5' primer and a J-beta primer mix. Every molecule of cDNA carried a tag from a template-switch adaptor with 12 random nucleotides. Samples each returned at least 3 million CDR3-containing paired-end reads. TCRdb independently ran MiXCR on the 5' RACE reads; one entry per CDR3 protein. This table has roughly 1.9 million distinct CDR3 sequences, about two fifths appearing once. These data belong to a study of blood T cells in healthy people across ages. Study-wide results and caveats: With age, beta diversity per million T cells declined roughly linearly, significantly by 40 to 50.

This clonotype originated in a human donor in good health. The sequenced sample consisted of blood. This chain uses TRBV24-1 with TRBJ2-3; the D is unclear. Here the CDR3 reads CATSDNLNTQYF. CDR3 sequence (DNA): TGTGCCACCAGTGATAACTTAAATACGCAGTATTTT.